The entry below gives a single TCR beta chain sequence along with its context. Its specificity is not known. In germline, CDR1 is MNHNY, CDR2 SVGAGI (reference sequence). The CDR3 length is 15 residues. V lost 0 bases and J 4 bases, leaving 10 bases between the germline ends. This specimen comes from a study of cytomegalovirus exposure and HLA in healthy donors. Study observations and caveats: In a later analysis, the majority of CMV-associated beta chains seemingly showed HLA restriction. CMV serostatus was the only immune exposure information that was available.

A multiplex PCR was run with 60 Vbeta primers and 13 Jbeta primers. TCRdb's table, derived via immunoSEQ multiplex PCR, lists solely in-frame clones and lacks some. The repertoire holds about 80,000 clones, with 62% as singletons. Sequenced sample: PBMCs. The chain recombines TRBV6-6 with TRBJ1-3; D is uncertain. The receptor was derived from a male donor in good health and CMV-seropositive. The CDR3: CASSYSEEGGNTIYF. The DNA for the CDR3 is TGTGCCAGCAGTTACTCGGAGGAGGGCGGAAACACCATATATTTT.